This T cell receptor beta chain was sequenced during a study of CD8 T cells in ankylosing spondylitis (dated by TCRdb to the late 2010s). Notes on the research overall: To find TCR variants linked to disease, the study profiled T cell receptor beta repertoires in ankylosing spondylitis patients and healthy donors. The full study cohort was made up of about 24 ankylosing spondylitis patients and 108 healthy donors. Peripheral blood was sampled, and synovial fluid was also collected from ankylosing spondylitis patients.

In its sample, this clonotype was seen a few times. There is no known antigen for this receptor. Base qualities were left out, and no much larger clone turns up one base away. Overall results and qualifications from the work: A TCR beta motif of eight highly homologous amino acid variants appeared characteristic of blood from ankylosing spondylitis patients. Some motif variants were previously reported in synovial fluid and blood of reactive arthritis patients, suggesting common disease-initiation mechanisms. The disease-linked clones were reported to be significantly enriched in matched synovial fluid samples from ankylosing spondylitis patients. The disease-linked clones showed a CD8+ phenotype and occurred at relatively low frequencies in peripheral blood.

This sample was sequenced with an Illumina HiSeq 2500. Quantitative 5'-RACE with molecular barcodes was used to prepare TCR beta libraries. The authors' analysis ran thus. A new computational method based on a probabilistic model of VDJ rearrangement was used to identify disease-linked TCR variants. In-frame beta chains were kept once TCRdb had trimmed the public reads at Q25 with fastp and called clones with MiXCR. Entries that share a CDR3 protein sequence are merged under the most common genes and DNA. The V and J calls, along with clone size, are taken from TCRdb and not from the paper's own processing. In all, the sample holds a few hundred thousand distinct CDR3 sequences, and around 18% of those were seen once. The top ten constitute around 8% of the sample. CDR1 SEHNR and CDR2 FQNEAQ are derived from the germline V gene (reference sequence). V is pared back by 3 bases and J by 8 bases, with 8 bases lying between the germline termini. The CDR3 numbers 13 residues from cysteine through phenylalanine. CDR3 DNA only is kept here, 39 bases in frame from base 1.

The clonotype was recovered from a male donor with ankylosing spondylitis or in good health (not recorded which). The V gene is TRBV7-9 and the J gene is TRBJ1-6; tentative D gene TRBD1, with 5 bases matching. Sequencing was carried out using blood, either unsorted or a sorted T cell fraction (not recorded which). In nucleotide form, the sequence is TGTGCCAGCAGCTTGAAGACAGATTCACCCCTCCACTTT. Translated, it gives CASSLKTDSPLHF.